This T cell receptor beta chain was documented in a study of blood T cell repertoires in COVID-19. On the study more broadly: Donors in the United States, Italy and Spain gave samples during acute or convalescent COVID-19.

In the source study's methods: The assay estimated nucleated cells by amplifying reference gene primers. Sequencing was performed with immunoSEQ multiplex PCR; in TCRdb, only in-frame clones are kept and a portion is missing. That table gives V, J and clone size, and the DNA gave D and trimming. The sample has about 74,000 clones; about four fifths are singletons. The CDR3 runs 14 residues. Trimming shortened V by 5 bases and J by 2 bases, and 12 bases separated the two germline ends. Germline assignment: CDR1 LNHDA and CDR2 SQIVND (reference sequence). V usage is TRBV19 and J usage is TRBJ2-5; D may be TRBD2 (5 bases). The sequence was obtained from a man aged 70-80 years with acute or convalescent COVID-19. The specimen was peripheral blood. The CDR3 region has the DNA TGTGCCAGTAGTCCCCGGGATACACAAGAGACCCAGTACTTC. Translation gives CASSPRDTQETQYF.